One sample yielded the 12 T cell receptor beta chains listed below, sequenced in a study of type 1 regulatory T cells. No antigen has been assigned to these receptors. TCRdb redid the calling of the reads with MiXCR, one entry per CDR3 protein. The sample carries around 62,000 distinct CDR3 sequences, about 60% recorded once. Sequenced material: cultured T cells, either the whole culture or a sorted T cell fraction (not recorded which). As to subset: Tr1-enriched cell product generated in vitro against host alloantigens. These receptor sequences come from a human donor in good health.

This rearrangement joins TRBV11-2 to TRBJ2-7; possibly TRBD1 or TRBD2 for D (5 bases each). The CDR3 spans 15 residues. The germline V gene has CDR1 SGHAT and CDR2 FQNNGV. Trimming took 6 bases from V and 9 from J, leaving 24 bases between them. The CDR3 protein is CASSSHRGPALGQYF. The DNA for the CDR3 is TGTGCCAGCAGTTCACATCGGGGCCCGGCGCTCGGGCAGTACTTC.

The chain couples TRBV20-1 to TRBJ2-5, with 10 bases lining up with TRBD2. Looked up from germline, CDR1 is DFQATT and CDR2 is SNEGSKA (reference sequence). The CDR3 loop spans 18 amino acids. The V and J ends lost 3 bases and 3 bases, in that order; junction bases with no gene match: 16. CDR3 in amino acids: CSARGGSGRAGEEETQYF. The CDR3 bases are TGCAGTGCTAGGGGGGGAAGCGGGAGGGCAGGCGAAGAAGAGACCCAGTACTTC.

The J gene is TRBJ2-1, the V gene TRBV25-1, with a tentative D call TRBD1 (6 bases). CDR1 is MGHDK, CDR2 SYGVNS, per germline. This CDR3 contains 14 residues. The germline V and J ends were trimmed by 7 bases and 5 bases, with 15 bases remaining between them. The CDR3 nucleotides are TGTGCCAGCACCAGGGACAACCGGCACAATGAGCAGTTCTTC. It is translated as CASTRDNRHNEQFF.

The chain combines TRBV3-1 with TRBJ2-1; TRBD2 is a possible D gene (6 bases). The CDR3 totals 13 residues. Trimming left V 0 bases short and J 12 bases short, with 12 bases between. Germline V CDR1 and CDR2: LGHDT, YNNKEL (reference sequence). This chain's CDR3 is CASSQDLGGGQFF. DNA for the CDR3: TGTGCCAGCAGCCAAGATCTTGGGGGAGGGCAGTTCTTC.

The chain's CDR3 is CASSLGGAYEAFF. CDR3 in DNA: TGTGCCAGCAGTTTAGGGGGGGCGTATGAAGCTTTCTTT. The V and J genes are TRBV12-3 or TRBV12-4 and TRBJ1-1; D might be TRBD1 (6 bases). This CDR3 region has 13 residues. V was cut by 1 base and J by 7 bases, with 10 bases left in between.

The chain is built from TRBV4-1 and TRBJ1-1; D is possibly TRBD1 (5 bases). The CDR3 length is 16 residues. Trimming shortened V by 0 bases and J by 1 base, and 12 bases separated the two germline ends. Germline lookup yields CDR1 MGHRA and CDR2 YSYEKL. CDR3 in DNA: TGCGCCAGCAGCCAAGATCTGGCCAGGGCGAACACTGAAGCTTTCTTT. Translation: CASSQDLARANTEAFF.

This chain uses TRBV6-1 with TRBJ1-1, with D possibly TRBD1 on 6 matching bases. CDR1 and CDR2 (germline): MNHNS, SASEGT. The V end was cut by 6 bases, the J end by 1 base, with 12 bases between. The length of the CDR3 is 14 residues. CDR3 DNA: TGTGCCAGCAGCCCGGGACACACGAACACTGAAGCTTTCTTT. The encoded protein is CASSPGHTNTEAFF.

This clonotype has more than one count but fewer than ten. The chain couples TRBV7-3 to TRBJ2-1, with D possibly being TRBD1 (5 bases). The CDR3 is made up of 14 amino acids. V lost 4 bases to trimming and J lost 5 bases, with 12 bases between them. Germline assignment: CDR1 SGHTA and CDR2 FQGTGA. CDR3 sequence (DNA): TGTGCCAGCAGCTCCTCTTACAGGCACAATGAGCAGTTCTTC. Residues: CASSSSYRHNEQFF.

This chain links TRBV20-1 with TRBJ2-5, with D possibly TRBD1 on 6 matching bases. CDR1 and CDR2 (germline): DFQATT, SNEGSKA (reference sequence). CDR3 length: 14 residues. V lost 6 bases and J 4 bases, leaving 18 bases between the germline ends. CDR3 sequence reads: CSATVGAPRETQYF. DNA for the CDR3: TGCAGTGCGACAGTGGGGGCCCCACGAGAGACCCAGTACTTC.

The CDR3 loop is CASSRFQGATEQFF. The CDR3 DNA follows: TGTGCCAGCAGCCGATTCCAGGGGGCGACTGAGCAGTTCTTC. The V and J genes are TRBV14 and TRBJ2-1, with TRBD1 identical over 8 bases. This CDR3 contains 14 residues. V shed 4 bases and J 9 bases; nucleotides not matched to a gene: 8. CDR1 and CDR2 (germline): SGHDN, FVKESK.

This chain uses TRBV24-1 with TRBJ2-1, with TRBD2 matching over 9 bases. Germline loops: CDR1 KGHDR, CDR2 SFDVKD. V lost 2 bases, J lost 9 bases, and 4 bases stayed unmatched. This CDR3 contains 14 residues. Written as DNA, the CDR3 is TGTGCCACCAGTGATTATAAGCGGGAGGCTGAGCAGTTCTTC. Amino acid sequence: CATSDYKREAEQFF.

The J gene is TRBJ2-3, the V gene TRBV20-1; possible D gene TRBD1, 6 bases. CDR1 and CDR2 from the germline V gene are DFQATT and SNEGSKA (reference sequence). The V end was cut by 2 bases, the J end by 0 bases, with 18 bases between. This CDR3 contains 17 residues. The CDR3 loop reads CSARPQDSPISTDTQYF. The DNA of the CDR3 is TGCAGTGCTAGACCCCAGGACAGCCCGATTAGCACAGATACGCAGTATTTT.